This TCR beta chain was identified in a study of T cells in Graves' hyperthyroidism and ophthalmopathy. The study's findings and limits: Blood also carried most thyroid clonotypes expanded above 0.001.

Each ophthalmopathy patient scored at least 3 on the Clinical Activity Score and at least 4 on NOSPECS grade, with duration under 3 months. This sample holds PBMCs from roughly 10 ml fresh peripheral blood. RNA transcripts yielded amplified TCR beta CDR3 regions. The primer set for the first-round RT-PCR of the TCR CDR3 was HTBI. MiXCR, run by TCRdb on the multiplex PCR reads, gives a single entry per CDR3 protein. In the table there are 600,000 or so distinct CDR3 sequences, about 14% of which are singletons. Trimming removed 5 bases from V and 13 bases from J; junction bases left unmatched: 8. The CDR3 extends over 12 amino acids. There are many counts of this clonotype. What it binds is not known.

This chain links TRBV12-3 or TRBV12-4 with TRBJ1-2; 9 nucleotides align to TRBD1. The specimen was blood. This TCR was sampled from a woman under 30 with Graves' ophthalmopathy. CDR3 bases: TGTGCCAGCAGTCCAGGGACAGGGAGTCTCACCTTC. Protein: CASSPGTGSLTF.